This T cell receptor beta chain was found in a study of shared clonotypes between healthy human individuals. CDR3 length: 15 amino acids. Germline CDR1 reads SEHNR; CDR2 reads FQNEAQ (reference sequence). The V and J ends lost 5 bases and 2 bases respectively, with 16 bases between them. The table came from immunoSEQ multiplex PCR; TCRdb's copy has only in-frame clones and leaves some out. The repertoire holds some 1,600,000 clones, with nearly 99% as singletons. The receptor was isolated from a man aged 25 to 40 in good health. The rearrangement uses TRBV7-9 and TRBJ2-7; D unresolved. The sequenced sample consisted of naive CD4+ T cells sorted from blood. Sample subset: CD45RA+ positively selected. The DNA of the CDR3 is TGTGCCAGCAGCCCCCTGGTGGGGAAGGCCTACGAGCAGTACTTC. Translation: CASSPLVGKAYEQYF.